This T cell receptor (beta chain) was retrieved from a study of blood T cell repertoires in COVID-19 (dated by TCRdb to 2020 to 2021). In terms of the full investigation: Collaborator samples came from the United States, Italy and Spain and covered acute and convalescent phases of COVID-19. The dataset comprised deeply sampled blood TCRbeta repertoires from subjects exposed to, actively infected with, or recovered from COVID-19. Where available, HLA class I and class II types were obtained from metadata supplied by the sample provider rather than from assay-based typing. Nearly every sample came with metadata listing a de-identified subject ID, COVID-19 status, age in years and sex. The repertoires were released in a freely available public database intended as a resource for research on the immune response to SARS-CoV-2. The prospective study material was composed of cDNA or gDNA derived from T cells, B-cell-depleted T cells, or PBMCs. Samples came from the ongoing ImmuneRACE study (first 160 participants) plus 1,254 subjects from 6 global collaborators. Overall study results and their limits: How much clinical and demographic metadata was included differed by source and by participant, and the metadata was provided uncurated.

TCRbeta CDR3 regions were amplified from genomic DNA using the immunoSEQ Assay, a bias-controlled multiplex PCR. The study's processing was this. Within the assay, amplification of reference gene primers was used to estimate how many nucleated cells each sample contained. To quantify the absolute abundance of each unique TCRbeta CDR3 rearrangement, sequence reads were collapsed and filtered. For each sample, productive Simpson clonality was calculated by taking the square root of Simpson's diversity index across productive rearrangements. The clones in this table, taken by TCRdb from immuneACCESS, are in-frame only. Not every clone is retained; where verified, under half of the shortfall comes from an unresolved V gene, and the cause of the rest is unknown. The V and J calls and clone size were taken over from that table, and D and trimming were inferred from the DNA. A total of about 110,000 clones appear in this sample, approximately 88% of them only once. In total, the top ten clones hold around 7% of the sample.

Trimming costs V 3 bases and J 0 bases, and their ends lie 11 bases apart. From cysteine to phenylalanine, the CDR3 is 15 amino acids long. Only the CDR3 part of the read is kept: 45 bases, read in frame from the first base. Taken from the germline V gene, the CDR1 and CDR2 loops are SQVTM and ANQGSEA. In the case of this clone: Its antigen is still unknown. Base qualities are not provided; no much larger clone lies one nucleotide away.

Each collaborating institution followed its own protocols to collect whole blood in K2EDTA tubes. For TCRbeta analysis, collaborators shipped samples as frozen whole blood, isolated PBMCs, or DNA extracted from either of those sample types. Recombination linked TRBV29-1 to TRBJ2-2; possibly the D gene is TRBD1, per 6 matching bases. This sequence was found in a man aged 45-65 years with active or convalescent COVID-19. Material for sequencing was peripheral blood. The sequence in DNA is TGCAGCGTTGACGGGACACACACGAACACCGGGGAGCTGTTTTTT. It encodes CSVDGTHTNTGELFF.